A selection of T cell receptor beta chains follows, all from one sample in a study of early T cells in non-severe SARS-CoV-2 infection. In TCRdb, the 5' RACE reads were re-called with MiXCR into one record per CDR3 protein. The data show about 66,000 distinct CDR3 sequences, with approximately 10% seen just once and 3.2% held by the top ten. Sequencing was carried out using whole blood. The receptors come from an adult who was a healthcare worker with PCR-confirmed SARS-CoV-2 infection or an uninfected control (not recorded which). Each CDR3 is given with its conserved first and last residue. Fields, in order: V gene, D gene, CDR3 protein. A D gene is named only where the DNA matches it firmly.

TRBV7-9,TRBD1,CASSSGTGPYEQYF
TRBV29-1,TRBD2,CSVAGLAGGSDTQYF
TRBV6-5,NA,CASSPTTPSYEQYF
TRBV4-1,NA,CASSQDELNYGYTF
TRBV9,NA,CASSVGPRDGNTGGYTF
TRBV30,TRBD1,CAWSVTGGLEQFF
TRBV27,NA,CASKSFNEKLFF
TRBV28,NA,CASRAPGSSYEQYF
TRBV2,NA,CASTGQETQYF
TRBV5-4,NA,CASISAVAGDPYGYTF
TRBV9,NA,CASSAQGFEGDTIYF
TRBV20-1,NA,CSAQRGDTEAFF
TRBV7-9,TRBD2,CASSPGLAAREQYF
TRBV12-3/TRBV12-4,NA,CASSIHRDNYGYTF
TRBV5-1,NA,CASSGGEATDTQYF
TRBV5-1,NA,CASSSQGNTGELFF
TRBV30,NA,CAWSPGTSNNEQFF
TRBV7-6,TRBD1,CASSPRDRGQEQYF
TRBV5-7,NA,CASSLGRDTEAFF
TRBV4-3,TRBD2,CASSHKLGGAGGNVHTQYF
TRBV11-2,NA,CASSSIRGMDIQYF
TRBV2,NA,CASSHRDGGQETQYF
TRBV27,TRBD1,CASKTGAGANVLTF
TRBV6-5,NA,CASSYSGKSIDTQYF
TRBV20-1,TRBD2,CSAPTSGGNEQFF
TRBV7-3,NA,CASGKLRNSPLHF
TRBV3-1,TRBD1,CASSSSGQETSPLHF
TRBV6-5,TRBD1,CASSYSRDSPNTGELFF
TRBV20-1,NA,CSASQGGISSYEQYF
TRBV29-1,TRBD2,CSVELAGAPYEQYF
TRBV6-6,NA,CASSSDGNNQPQHF
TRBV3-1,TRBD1,CASSNRDRSYNEQFF
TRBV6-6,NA,CASSYSDTQYF
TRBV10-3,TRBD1,CASLMTGGNEQFF
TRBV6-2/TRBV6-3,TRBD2,CASSGLRLAADTQYF
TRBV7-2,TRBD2,CASSSASGQIGANEQYF
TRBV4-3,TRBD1,CASSQLGQGAGDTQYF
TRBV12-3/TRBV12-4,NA,CASSLGRIDVSEQFF
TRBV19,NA,CASQQGFYNEQFF
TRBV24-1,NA,CATSDAGLQETQYF
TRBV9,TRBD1,CASSVGGGTNYEQYF
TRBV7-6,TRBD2,CASSFPLAGRSYEQYF